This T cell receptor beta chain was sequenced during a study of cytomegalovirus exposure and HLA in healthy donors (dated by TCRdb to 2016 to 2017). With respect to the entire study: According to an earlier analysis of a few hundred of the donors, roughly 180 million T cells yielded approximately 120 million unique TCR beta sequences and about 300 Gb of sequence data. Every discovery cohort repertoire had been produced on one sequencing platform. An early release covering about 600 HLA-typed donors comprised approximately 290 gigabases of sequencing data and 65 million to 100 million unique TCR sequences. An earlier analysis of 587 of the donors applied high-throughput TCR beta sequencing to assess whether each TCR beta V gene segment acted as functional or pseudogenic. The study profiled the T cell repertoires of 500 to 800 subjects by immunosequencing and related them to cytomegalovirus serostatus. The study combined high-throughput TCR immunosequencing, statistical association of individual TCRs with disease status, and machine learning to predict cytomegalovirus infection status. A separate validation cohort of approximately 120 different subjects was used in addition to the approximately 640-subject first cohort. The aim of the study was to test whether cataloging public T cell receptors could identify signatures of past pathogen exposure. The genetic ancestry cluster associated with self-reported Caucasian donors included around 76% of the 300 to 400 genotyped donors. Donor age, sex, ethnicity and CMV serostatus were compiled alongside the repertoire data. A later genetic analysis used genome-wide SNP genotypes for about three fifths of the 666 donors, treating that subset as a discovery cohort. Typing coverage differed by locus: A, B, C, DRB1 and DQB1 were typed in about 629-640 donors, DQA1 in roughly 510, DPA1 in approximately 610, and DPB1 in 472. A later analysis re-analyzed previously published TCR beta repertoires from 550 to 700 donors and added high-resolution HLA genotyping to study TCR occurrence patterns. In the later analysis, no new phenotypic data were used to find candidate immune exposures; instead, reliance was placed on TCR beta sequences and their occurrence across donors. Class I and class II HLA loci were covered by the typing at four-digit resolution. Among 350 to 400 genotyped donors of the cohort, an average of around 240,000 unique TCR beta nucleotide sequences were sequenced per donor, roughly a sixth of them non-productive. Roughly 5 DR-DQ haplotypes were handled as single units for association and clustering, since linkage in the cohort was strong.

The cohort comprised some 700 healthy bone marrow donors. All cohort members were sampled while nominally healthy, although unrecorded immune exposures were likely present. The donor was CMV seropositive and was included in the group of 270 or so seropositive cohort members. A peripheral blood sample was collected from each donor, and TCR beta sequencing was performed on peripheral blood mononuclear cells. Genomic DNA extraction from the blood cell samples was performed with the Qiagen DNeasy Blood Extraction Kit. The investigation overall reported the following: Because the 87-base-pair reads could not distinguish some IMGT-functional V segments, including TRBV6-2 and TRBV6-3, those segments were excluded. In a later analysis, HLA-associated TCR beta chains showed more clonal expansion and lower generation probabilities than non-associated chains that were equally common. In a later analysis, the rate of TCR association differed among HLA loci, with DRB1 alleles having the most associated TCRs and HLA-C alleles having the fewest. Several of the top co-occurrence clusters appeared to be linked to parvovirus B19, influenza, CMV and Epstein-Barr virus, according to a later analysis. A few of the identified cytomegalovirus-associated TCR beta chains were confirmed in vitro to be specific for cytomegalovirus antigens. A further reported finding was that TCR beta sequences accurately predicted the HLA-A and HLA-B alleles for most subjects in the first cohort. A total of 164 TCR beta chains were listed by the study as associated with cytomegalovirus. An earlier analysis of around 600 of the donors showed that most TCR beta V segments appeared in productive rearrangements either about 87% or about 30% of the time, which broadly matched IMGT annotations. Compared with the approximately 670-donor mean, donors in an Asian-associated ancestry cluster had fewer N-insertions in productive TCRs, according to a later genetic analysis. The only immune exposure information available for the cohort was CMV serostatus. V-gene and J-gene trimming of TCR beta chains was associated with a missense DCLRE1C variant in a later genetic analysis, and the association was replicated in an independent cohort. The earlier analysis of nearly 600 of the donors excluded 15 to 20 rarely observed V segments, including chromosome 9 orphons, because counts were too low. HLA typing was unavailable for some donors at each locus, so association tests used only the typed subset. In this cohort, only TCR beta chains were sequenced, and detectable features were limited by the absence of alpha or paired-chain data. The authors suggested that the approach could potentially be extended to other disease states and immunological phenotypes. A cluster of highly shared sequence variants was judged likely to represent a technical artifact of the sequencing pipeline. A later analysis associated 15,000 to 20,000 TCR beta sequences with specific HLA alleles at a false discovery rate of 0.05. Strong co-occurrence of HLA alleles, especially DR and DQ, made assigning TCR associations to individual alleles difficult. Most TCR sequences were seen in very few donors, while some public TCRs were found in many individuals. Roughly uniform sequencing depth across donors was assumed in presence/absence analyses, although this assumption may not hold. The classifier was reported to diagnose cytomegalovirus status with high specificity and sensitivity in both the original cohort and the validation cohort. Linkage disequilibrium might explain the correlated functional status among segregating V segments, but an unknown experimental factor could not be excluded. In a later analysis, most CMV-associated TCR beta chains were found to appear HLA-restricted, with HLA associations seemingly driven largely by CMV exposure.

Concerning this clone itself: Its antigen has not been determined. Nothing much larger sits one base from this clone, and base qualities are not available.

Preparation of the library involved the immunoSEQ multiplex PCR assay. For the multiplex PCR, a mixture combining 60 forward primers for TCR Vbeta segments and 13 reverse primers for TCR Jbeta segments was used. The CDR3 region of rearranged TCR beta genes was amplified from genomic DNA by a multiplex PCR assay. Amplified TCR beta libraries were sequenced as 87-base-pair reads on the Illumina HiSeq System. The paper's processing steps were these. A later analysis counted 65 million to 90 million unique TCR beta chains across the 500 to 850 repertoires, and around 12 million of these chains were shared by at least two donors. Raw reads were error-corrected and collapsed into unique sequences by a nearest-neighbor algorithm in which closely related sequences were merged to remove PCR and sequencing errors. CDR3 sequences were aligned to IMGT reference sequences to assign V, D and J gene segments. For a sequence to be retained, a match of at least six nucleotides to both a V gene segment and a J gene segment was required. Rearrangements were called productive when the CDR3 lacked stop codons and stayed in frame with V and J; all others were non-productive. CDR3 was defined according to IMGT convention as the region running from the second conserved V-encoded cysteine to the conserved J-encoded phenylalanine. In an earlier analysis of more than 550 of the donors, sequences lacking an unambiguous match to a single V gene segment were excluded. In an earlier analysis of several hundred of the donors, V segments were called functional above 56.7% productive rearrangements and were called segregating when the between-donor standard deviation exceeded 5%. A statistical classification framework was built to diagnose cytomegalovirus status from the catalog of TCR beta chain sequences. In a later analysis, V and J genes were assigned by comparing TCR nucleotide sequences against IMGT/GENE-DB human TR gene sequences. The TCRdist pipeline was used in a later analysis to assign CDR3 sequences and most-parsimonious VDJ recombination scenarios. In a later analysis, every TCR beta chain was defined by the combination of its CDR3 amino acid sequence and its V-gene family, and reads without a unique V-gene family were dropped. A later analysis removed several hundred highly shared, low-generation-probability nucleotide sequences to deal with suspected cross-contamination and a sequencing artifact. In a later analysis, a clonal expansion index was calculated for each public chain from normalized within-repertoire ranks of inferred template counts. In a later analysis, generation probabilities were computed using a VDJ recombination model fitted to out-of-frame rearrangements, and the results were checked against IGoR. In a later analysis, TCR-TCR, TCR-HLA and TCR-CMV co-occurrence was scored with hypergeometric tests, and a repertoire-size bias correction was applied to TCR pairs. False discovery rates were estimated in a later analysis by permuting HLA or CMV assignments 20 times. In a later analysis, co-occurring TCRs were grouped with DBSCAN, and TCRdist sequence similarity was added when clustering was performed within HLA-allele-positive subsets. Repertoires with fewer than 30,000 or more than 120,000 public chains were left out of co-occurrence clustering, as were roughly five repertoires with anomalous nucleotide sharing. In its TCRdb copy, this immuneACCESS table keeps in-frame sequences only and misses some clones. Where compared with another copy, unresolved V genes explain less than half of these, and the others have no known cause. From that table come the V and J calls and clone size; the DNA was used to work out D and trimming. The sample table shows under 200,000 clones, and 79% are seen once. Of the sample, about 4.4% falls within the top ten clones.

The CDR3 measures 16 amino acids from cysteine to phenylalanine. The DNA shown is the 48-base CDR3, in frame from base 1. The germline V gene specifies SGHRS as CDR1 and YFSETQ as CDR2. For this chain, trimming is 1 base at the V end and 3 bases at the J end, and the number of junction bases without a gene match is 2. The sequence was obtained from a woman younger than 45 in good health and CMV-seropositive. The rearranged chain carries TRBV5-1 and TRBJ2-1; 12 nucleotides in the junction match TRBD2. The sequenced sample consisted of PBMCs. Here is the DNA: TGCGCCAGCAGCTTGAAACTAGCGGGGGGCTACAATGAGCAGTTCTTC. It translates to CASSLKLAGGYNEQFF.